This entry describes one TCR beta chain. Its antigen is unknown. The data stem from a study of PD-L1 blockade in urothelial cancer. Study-level information: The year 2014 saw patients start atezolizumab, 1,200 mg intravenously every 3 weeks. Across blood samples, T cells had a median count of about 140,000.

Synthetic templates analogous to TCR were spiked into all PCRs individually. Sequenced by immunoSEQ multiplex PCR; TCRdb stores in-frame clones only, minus some. Of tens of thousands of clones detected, approximately 75% appear once; the ten largest clones hold 1.6%. Noted time point: pretreatment peripheral blood. Study outcomes and limitations: It was durable-benefit patients whose tumor-associated blood clones expanded more at 3 weeks.

The sequencing here drew on PBMCs, taken around atezolizumab (anti-PD-L1) treatment. The clonotype comes from a man aged 65 to 85 with urothelial cancer.

The CDR3 spells CASSPDSNYGYTF. The CDR3 region has the DNA TGTGCCAGCAGCCCTGACAGTAACTATGGCTACACCTTC. The chain is built from TRBV27 and TRBJ1-2; D is possibly TRBD1 (5 bases). Germline CDR1 MNHEY, CDR2 SMNVEV (reference sequence). The CDR3 totals 13 residues. Trimming pared 6 bases from V and 1 base from J, leaving 9 bases between.